Following are 26 T cell receptor beta chains from one sample sequenced in a study of regulatory T cells in long-lasting Graves disease. The time point here: newly diagnosed GD, antithyroid drugs for less than 3 months. TCR sequences were obtained from RNA taken from PBMCs. Arm-PCR of CDR3 regions with iRepertoire HTBI primers generated TCR beta libraries. Using its own MiXCR run on the multiplex PCR reads, TCRdb lists one record per CDR3 protein. The table has roughly 220,000 distinct CDR3 sequences, 15% to 20% seen once. The sequenced sample was peripheral blood mononuclear cells (PBMCs), obtained at new diagnosis, from a patient treated with antithyroid drugs. The receptor set was obtained from a female donor with Graves disease.

The chain joins TRBV28 to TRBJ1-5; 9 bases are shared with TRBD1. Germline CDR1 MDHEN, CDR2 SYDVKM. Unmatched junction bases numbered 14, after V lost 9 bases and J lost 5 bases. The length of the CDR3 is 16 residues. CDR3 sequence (DNA): TGTGCCAGTAGTATGATTGAGACAGGGGGGGATCAGCCCCAGCATTTT. This gives the protein CASSMIETGGDQPQHF.

This clonotype came up many times. V gene TRBV12-5 combines with J gene TRBJ2-3; either TRBD1 or TRBD2 may fit D (5 bases each). The length of the CDR3 is 15 residues. The V end lost 4 bases, the J end lost 6 bases, and 17 bases lay between the germline ends. CDR1 is LGHNT and CDR2 is FRNRAP in the germline V gene. CDR3 bases: TGTGCTAGTGGTTCCCCGGGACCAGCGTTGGATACGCAGTATTTT. Amino acid sequence: CASGSPGPALDTQYF.

This clonotype came up many times. This rearrangement joins TRBV2 to TRBJ2-5, with TRBD1 identical over 9 bases. With 3 bases clipped from V and 3 bases from J, the junction kept 2 bases outside the gene matches. The CDR3 length is 14 residues. CDR1 is SNHLY and CDR2 is FYNNEI in the germline V gene. The CDR3: CASSEDRGEETQYF. The CDR3 nucleotides are TGTGCCAGCAGTGAGGACAGGGGCGAAGAGACCCAGTACTTC.

The rearrangement joins TRBV27 to TRBJ2-1, with 10 bases matching TRBD2. Trimming took 7 bases from V and 8 from J; bases not matched to a gene: 5. Per the germline V gene, CDR1 is MNHEY and CDR2 is SMNVEV (reference sequence). The CDR3 runs to 13 residues. For the CDR3, the DNA is TGTGCCAGCACTCAGCGGGAGGGCGATGAGCAGTTCTTC. Residues: CASTQREGDEQFF.

This clonotype was observed at least ten times. The chain is built from TRBV29-1 and TRBJ2-1; 8 nucleotides match TRBD1. The CDR3 is made up of 16 amino acids. V gave up 2 bases and J gave up 2 bases; unmatched junction bases: 8. Germline V gives CDR1 SQVTM, CDR2 ANQGSEA. Here the CDR3 DNA reads TGCAGCGTTGAACCCCAGGACAGGGTCACCTACAATGAGCAGTTCTTC. Encoded protein: CSVEPQDRVTYNEQFF.

This clonotype appeared many times. The chain links TRBV19 to TRBJ1-4; TRBD1 agrees at 8 bases. CDR3 length equals 15 residues. Germline V gene sequence: CDR1 LNHDA, CDR2 SQIVND (reference sequence). Losses at the gene ends were 2 bases for V and 6 bases for J; bases not matched to a gene: 5. Here the CDR3 DNA reads TGTGCCAGTAGTATATGGACAGGGAGGGATGAAAAACTGTTTTTT. Protein product: CASSIWTGRDEKLFF.

This clonotype was counted many times. This sequence joins TRBV11-2 and TRBJ2-5; D gene unclear. Germline V lookup: CDR1 SGHAT, CDR2 FQNNGV. This CDR3 is 12 amino acids long. V lost 5 bases, J lost 4 bases, and 8 bases lay in between. The CDR3 DNA sequence: TGTGCCAGCAGCCATCTCGGAGAGACCCAGTACTTC. Encoded protein: CASSHLGETQYF.

The rearrangement links TRBV20-1 to TRBJ2-3, with 8 bases lining up with TRBD2. Germline V lookup: CDR1 DFQATT, CDR2 SNEGSKA (reference sequence). This CDR3 has 15 residues. J was trimmed by 6 bases and V by 6 bases; bases with no gene match: 14. The CDR3 loop is CSAGQAGAKVDTQYF. The CDR3 DNA reads TGCAGTGCGGGACAAGCGGGAGCTAAGGTGGATACGCAGTATTTT.

This chain connects TRBV19 to TRBJ1-5, with 7 bases that match TRBD1. V was pared by 8 bases and J by 7 bases, with 8 bases of the junction left unmatched. The CDR3 consists of 13 residues. In germline, CDR1 is LNHDA, CDR2 SQIVND (reference sequence). CDR3 sequence reads: CASSQDREQPQHF. In nucleotides, the CDR3 is TGTGCCAGTTCCCAAGACAGGGAGCAGCCCCAGCATTTT.

Many counts were recorded for this clonotype. The chain is built from TRBV27 and TRBJ1-2; 7 bases align to TRBD1. The CDR3 totals 15 residues. The V and J ends lost 3 bases and 6 bases, in that order; junction bases with no gene match: 10. Germline V gene sequence: CDR1 MNHEY, CDR2 SMNVEV (reference sequence). The CDR3 DNA reads as TGTGCCAGCAGTTTTATTGACAGGGTTGCGGATGGCTACACCTTC. Translated, it gives CASSFIDRVADGYTF.

Ten or more counts support this clonotype. The chain is built from TRBV6-1 and TRBJ1-5; perhaps TRBD1 as D (5 bases). V lost 4 bases to trimming and J lost 5 bases, with 18 bases between them. This CDR3 region has 16 residues. Germline CDR1 and CDR2: MNHNS and SASEGT. CDR3 sequence (DNA): TGTGCCAGCAGTGTAGTTAGCCGGGGGAATGATCAGCCCCAGCATTTT. The encoded protein is CASSVVSRGNDQPQHF.

The sample holds a few counts of this clonotype. A read error is likely here: a far larger clone is one base away. This sequence joins TRBV7-2 and TRBJ2-4; D gene unclear. The last part of the DNA fits TRBJ2-5 better; the J call may be wrong. This CDR3 is built from 14 residues. Germline V CDR1 and CDR2: SGHTA, FQGNSA. Here the CDR3 DNA reads TGTGCCAGCAGCTTAGACCAGGATGGGGAGACCCAGTACTTC. Protein: CASSLDQDGETQYF.

This clonotype was counted many times. The chain is built from TRBV27 and TRBJ1-2; D gene ambiguous. Trimming left V 3 bases short and J 4 bases short, with 12 bases between. This CDR3 has 14 amino acids. CDR1 MNHEY and CDR2 SMNVEV come from the germline V gene (reference sequence). The CDR3 region is CASSFGSGGYGYTF. DNA of the CDR3: TGTGCCAGCAGTTTTGGATCAGGAGGCTATGGCTACACCTTC.

The chain carries TRBV11-2 and TRBJ2-5; 8 bases line up with TRBD1. The V and J ends lost 5 bases and 3 bases, in that order; junction bases with no gene match: 2. The CDR3 totals 13 residues. Germline V CDR1 and CDR2: SGHAT, FQNNGV. The CDR3 is CASSRQGKETQYF. CDR3 coding DNA: TGTGCCAGCAGCCGACAGGGGAAAGAGACCCAGTACTTC.

Ten or more counts support this clonotype. The chain uses TRBV13 and TRBJ2-3; D might be TRBD2 (5 bases). The V and J ends lost 5 bases and 6 bases respectively, with 15 bases between them. The CDR3 extends over 14 amino acids. From germline, CDR1 is PRHDT and CDR2 FYEKMQ (reference sequence). The CDR3 loop is CASSDRPGGDTQYF. CDR3 sequence (DNA): TGTGCCAGCAGCGATCGACCAGGCGGGGATACGCAGTATTTT.

This clonotype was recorded a few times. The CDR3 does not close with the conserved phenylalanine or tryptophan, likely indicating a read error. The DNA is omitted, as the CDR3 cannot be located on it reliably, and the CDR3 follows TCRdb's listing. This chain uses TRBV7-2 with TRBJ2-7; the D call in the table, TRBD1, was not verified against the DNA. The CDR3 spans 8 amino acids, including both terminal residues. Germline V lookup: CDR1 SGHTA, CDR2 FQGNSA. This CDR3 reads CASSLFAL.

This clonotype appeared many times. The V and J genes are TRBV2 and TRBJ2-2; TRBD1 might be the D (5 bases). The CDR3 extends over 14 amino acids. Trimming left V 6 bases short and J 1 base short, with 9 bases between. CDR1 is SNHLY, CDR2 FYNNEI, per germline. CDR3 amino acids: CASSAGQNTGELFF. CDR3 nucleotide sequence: TGTGCCAGCAGCGCCGGACAGAACACCGGGGAGCTGTTTTTT.

This clonotype was picked up many times. The chain employs TRBV27 and TRBJ1-5; D is uncertain. V was clipped by 1 base and J by 1 base, with 8 bases between them. This CDR3 comprises 15 residues. Germline V lookup: CDR1 MNHEY, CDR2 SMNVEV (reference sequence). For the CDR3, the DNA is TGTGCCAGCAGTTTATGGGGAGGGAGCAATCAGCCCCAGCATTTT. Amino acid sequence: CASSLWGGSNQPQHF.

In this sample, this clonotype turned up a few times. This chain uses TRBV27 with TRBJ2-1, with TRBD2 matching 7 bases. CDR3 length: 14 amino acids. Germline CDR1 is MNHEY and CDR2 is SMNVEV (reference sequence). The V and J ends lost 8 bases and 1 base, in that order; junction bases with no gene match: 5. In nucleotides, the CDR3 is TGTGCCAGCGCCACTAGCGCGTCCTACAATGAGCAGTTCTTC. Protein product: CASATSASYNEQFF.

The sample holds many counts of this clonotype. J is TRBJ2-2 and V is TRBV9; the match to TRBD2 covers 7 bases. The V and J ends lost 0 bases and 5 bases, in that order; junction bases with no gene match: 4. Germline loops: CDR1 SGDLS, CDR2 YYNGEE. The CDR3 extends over 15 amino acids. CDR3 coding DNA: TGTGCCAGCAGCGTAGGACTAGCTTGGACCGGGGAGCTGTTTTTT. The encoded protein is CASSVGLAWTGELFF.

Many counts were recorded for this clonotype. V and J are TRBV12-3 or TRBV12-4 and TRBJ1-5; 9 positions match TRBD1. Unmatched junction bases numbered 8, after V lost 7 bases and J lost 1 base. The CDR3 spans 16 residues. This chain's CDR3 is CASNLGTGQSNQPQHF. The CDR3 DNA follows: TGTGCCAGCAACCTAGGGACAGGGCAAAGCAATCAGCCCCAGCATTTT.

This clonotype has a count of ten or more. The CDR3 sequence: CASRGTWGSSTDTQYF. In nucleotides, the CDR3 is TGTGCCAGCAGAGGAACTTGGGGGTCTAGCACAGATACGCAGTATTTT. This rearrangement joins TRBV6-2 or TRBV6-3 to TRBJ2-3; D tentatively fits TRBD1 or TRBD2 (5 bases each). Trimming cost V 6 bases and J 0 bases, with 16 bases left between them. The CDR3 has 16 residues. Looked up from germline, CDR1 is MNHEY and CDR2 is SVGEGT.

This clonotype has at least ten counts. The chain joins TRBV2 to TRBJ2-3; 7 bases agree with TRBD2. V dropped 6 bases and J dropped 2; count of bases not matched to a gene: 8. Germline lookup yields CDR1 SNHLY and CDR2 FYNNEI. This CDR3 contains 15 residues. CDR3 in amino acids: CASREPLAATDTQYF. As DNA, the CDR3 is TGTGCCAGCAGGGAACCCCTAGCGGCCACAGATACGCAGTATTTT.

This clonotype was seen ten or more times. The chain combines TRBV12-3 or TRBV12-4 with TRBJ2-7; no clear D. The CDR3 is 14 residues long. V was clipped by 6 bases and J by 0 bases, with 12 bases between them. The CDR3: CASSPSKGSYEQYF. For the CDR3, the DNA is TGTGCCAGCAGCCCAAGTAAGGGCTCCTACGAGCAGTACTTC.

This clonotype was recorded many times. J is TRBJ2-1 and V is TRBV3-1; no clear D gene. The CDR3 runs 15 residues. Between the trimmed V and J ends, which lost 4 bases and 6 bases, there was a span of 16 bases. The V gene's germline CDR1 is LGHDT and CDR2 YNNKEL (reference sequence). Written as DNA, the CDR3 is TGTGCCAGCAGCCTTGACCTAGTAGAGTCCAATGAGCAGTTCTTC. The encoded protein is CASSLDLVESNEQFF.

This clonotype was recorded many times. CDR3 nucleotides: TGTGCCAGCAGCTTACCCAAGGCCGGGGAGCTGTTTTTT. Translating it yields CASSLPKAGELFF. This chain links TRBV7-2 with TRBJ2-2; D is uncertain. This CDR3 region has 13 residues. The V end lost 2 bases, the J end lost 6 bases, and 7 bases lay between the germline ends. The germline V gene has CDR1 SGHTA and CDR2 FQGNSA.